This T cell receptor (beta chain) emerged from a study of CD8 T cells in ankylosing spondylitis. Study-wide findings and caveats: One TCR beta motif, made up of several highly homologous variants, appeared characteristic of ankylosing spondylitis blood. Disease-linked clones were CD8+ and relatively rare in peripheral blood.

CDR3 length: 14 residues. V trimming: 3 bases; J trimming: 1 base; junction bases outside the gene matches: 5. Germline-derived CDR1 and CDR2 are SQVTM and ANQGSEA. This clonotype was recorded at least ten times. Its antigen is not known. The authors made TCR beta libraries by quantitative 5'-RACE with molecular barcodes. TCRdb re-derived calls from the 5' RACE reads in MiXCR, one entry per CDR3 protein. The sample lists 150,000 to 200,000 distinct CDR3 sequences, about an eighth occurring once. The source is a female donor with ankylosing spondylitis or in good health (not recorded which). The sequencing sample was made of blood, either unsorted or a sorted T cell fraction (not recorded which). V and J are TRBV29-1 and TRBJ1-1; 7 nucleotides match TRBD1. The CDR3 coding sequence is TGCAGCGTTGATCAGGCAGGGGGGAACACTGAAGCTTTCTTT. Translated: CSVDQAGGNTEAFF.